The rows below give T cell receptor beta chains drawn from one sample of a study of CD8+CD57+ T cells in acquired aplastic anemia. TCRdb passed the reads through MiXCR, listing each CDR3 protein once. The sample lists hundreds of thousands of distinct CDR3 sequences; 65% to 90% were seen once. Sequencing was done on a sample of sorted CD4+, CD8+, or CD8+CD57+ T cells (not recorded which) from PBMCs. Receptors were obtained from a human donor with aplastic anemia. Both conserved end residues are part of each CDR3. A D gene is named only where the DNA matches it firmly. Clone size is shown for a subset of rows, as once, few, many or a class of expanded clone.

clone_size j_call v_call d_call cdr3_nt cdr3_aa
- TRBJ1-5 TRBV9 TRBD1 TGTGCCAGCAGCTCAGGGGGAGGTCGCCGCAATCAGCATTTT CASSSGGGRRNQHF
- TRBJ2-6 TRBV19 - TGTGCCAGTACCCTTCGGAGGCAGGGGAAGGGGGGAATAGAACTATCTTTC CASTLRRQGKGGIELSF
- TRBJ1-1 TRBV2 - TGTGCCAGCAGCGTAGCTCTCACAGGGAACACTGAAGCTTTCTTT CASSVALTGNTEAFF
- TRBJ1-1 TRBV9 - TGTGCCAGCAGCCTGGAGACAGGCTGTTTCCCGAAAGCTTTCTTT CASSLETGCFPKAFF
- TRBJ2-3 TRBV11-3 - TGTGCCAGCAGCTTAAATCTGAGAGGACTGGATACGCAGTATTTT CASSLNLRGLDTQYF
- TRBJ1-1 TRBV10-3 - TGTGCCACCACCGGGACCGATAAGAACACTGAAGCTTTCTTT CATTGTDKNTEAFF
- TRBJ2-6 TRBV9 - TGTGCCAGCAGCGTGGAGGATTATCCAATGAACACTGTCCTGACTTTC CASSVEDYPMNTVLTF
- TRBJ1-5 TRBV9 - TGTGCCAGCAGTGAGTCGTATAGCAACCACCACCAGCATTTT CASSESYSNHHQHF
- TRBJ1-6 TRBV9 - TGTGCCAGCAGCATGGGGACCATGGACACTAATTACCCCCTCCACTTT CASSMGTMDTNYPLHF
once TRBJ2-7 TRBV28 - TGTGCCAGCAGTTTATTTTACGAATTCTACGAGCAGTACTTC CASSLFYEFYEQYF
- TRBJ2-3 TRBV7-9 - TGTGCCAGCAGCATAGAAGGGGGTTTGACGCCAGGCTACTTT CASSIEGGLTPGYF
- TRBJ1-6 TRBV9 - TGTGCCAGCAGCGTATTAGCGGGTAACACCGGGGTGCACTTT CASSVLAGNTGVHF
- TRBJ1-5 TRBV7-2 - TGTGCCAGCAGCCAAGAACCGGGGCAAGACCAGCGCCAGCATTTT CASSQEPGQDQRQHF
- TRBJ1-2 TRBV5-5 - TGTGCCAGCAGCTTGGAGGAGGGCTACACCTTC CASSLEEGYTF
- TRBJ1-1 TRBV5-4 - TGTGCCAGCAGCGACCAGGGACGGACCACTGAAGCTTTCTTT CASSDQGRTTEAFF
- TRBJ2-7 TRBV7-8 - TGTGCCAGCAGCTTAGCTCTGGGGGGATACGAGCAGTACTTC CASSLALGGYEQYF
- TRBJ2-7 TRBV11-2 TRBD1 TGTGCCAGCAGCCGTACCGGGACAGGCTCCTACGAGCAGTACTTC CASSRTGTGSYEQYF
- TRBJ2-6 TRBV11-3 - TGTGCCAGCACCCTAGAGCGGACACCCTCTGGGGCCAACGTCCTGACTTTC CASTLERTPSGANVLTF
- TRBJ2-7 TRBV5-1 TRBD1 TGTGCCAGCTCACCGGACAGGGGGCGCAAAGACGAGCAGTACTTC CASSPDRGRKDEQYF
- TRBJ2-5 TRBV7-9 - TGTGCCACCAGTAGAGGCAGCGCGCAAGAGACACAGTACTTC CATSRGSAQETQYF
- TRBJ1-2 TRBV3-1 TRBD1 TGTGCCAGCAGGTCAACAGGGGCCGTTAACTATGGCTACACCTTC CASRSTGAVNYGYTF
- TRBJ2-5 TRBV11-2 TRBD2 TGTGCCAGCAGCATTACTAGCGAAAAAGAGACCCAGTACTTC CASSITSEKETQYF
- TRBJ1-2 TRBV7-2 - TGTGCCAGCAGCTTACCCTCCTCCACTGAGCAGGTCTTCACCTTC CASSLPSSTEQVFTF
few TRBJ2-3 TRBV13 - TGTGCCAGCAGTGGGGGGGGACAGAGCACAGATACGCAGTATTTT CASSGGGQSTDTQYF
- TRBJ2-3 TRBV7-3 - TGTGCCAGCAGCGAGGGTTTCCTCTGTACACAGTATTTT CASSEGFLCTQYF
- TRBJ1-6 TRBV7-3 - TGTGCCAGCAGCGCCTCACCAGGTGCACCCCTCCACTTT CASSASPGAPLHF
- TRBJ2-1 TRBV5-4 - TGTGCCAGCAGCTTTACGGGCGGCAATGAGCAGTTCTTC CASSFTGGNEQFF
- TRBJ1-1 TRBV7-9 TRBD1 TGTGCCAGCAGCGCCGGGACAGGGGATCACACAGATACGGCTTTCTTT CASSAGTGDHTDTAFF
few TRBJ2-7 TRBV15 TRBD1 TGTGCCACCAGCAGAACGTTGGGACAGACTTTCTACGAGCAGTACTTC CATSRTLGQTFYEQYF
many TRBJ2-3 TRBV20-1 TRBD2 TGCAGTGCTACTAGGACTAGCGGGAGCTGGAGCACAGATACGCAGTATTTT CSATRTSGSWSTDTQYF
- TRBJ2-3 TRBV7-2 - TGTGCCAGCAGCCCCGGCACACGGTATGACTACACTACGCAGTATTTT CASSPGTRYDYTTQYF
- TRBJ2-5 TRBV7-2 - TGTGCCAGCAGCTTGAGGTCCTATAAAGCACCCCTCCACTTC CASSLRSYKAPLHF
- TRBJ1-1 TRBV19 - TGTGCCAGTAAGGACTTGAACACTGAAGCTTTCTTT CASKDLNTEAFF
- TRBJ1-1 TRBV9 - TGTGCCAGCGGCTTAGCTGGGACCATTCAGTCTGTAGCTTTCTTT CASGLAGTIQSVAFF
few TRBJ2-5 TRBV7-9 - TGTGCCAGCAGCTTAACGGGGGCAGAGGGGACCCAGTACTTC CASSLTGAEGTQYF
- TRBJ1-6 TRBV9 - TGTGCCAGCAGCGCCGACGGCGCGACCACAAATACGCCCCTCCACTTT CASSADGATTNTPLHF
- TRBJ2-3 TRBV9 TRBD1 TGTGCTAGCAGCCTGGGGGCAGGGGGCTATGGCTACCAGTATTTT CASSLGAGGYGYQYF
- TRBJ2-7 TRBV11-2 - TGTGCCAGCAGCCCCGCAATGAACATCTCCTACGAGCAGTACTTC CASSPAMNISYEQYF
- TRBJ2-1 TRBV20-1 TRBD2 TGCAGAGCTAGCGGAGCCTACAATGAGCAGTTCTTC CRASGAYNEQFF
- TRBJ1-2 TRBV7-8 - TGTGCCAGCAGCTTAGGCCGTGGAGCTGATAAGCAGTTT CASSLGRGADKQF
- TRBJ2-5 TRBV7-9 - TGTGCCAGCAGGTCAGGGACAAAAGAGACCCAGTACTTC CASRSGTKETQYF
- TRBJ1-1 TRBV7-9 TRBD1 TGTGCCAGCACCAACACAGGGGTGGGGTTGAACACTGAAGCTTTCTTT CASTNTGVGLNTEAFF
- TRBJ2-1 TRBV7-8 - TGTGCCAGCAGCTTGGCGGGCGGACCCGGTCAGCATGAGCAGTTCTTC CASSLAGGPGQHEQFF
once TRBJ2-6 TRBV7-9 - TGTGCCAGCAGCTTAGAGGGTGTCCCGGTTCTGCGGGACGTCCTGACTTTC CASSLEGVPVLRDVLTF
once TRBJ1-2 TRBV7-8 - TGTGCCAGCAGCTTAGCGGGAGGTCGCCATACGCAGGATTACACCTTC CASSLAGGRHTQDYTF
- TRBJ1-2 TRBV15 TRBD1 TGTGCCACCAGCAGACCTGGACAGGGTTGGGGAGACTACACCTTC CATSRPGQGWGDYTF
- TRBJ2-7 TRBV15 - TGTGCCACTGGAGACCCCGCTTACGAGCGGTACTTC CATGDPAYERYF
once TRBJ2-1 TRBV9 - TGTGCCAGCAGCCAAGGGGGAGCGAGCCGCAATCAGCAGTTCTTC CASSQGGASRNQQFF
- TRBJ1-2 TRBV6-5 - TGTGCCAGCAGTGAAGAGGGGGGCAGCTTCACCTTC CASSEEGGSFTF
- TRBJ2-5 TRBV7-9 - TGTGCCAGCAGCTTCGGCCACGGAAAGATAAAGACCATGTACTTC CASSFGHGKIKTMYF
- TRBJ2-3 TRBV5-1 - TGCGCCAGCGGCTACGGGGGCACAGATAAGCAGTATTTT CASGYGGTDKQYF
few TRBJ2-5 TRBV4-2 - TGTGCCAGCGGGGGGGCTAGGGAGACCCAGTACTTC CASGGARETQYF
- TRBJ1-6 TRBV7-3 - TGTGCCAGCAGTTTAACCCGGGAGGGGAATTGCTCCATCCACTTT CASSLTREGNCSIHF
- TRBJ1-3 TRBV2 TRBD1 TGTGCCAGCAGTGTAAACAGGGGGCTCAGGTCTGGAAACACCACATATTTT CASSVNRGLRSGNTTYF
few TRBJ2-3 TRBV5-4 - TGTGCCAGCAGCTTGGGGGTCGGTCCCGATACGCAGTATTTT CASSLGVGPDTQYF
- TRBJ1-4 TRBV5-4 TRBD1 TGTGCCAGCAGCCAAGGGACAGGAGAGCAAATTAATGAAAAACTGTTTTTT CASSQGTGEQINEKLFF
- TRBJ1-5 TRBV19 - TGTGCCAGTAGTATAGCTAGCGGAGCCTACAATCAGCAGCATTTC CASSIASGAYNQQHF
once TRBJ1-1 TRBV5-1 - TGCGCCAGCAGCTTGGAGGGGGGATGCACCACTGAAGCTTTCTTT CASSLEGGCTTEAFF
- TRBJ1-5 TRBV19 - TGTGCCAGTAGCTATCTTGAGCGGAAGCAGGCTCAGCCCCAGCATTTT CASSYLERKQAQPQHF
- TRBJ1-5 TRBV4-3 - TGCGCCAGCAGCCAAGAAAGAAGTCAGCCCCAGCATTTT CASSQERSQPQHF